Here is one TCR beta chain with its context. The data originate from a study of response to subunit inactivated influenza vaccine. TCRdb passed the RT-PCR reads through MiXCR, listing each CDR3 protein once. The sample lists roughly 550,000 distinct CDR3 sequences; around a quarter were seen once. Germline lookup yields CDR1 MNHEY and CDR2 SMNVEV (reference sequence). CDR3 length: 17 residues. Trimming cost V 4 bases and J 4 bases; bases outside gene matches: 6. The sample also formed part of further work on T cells expressing NK-cell markers. That report notes: It was by 5'RACE template switching with UMIs that TCR beta cDNA was made. The study drew TCR beta repertoires from sorted CD3+CD56+NKG2C+, CD3+CD56+NKG2C- and CD3+CD56-NKG2C+ T cells. In several experiments, sorting was confined to alpha-beta TCR T cells through use of an anti-gamma-delta TCR antibody. Dominant NKG2C+ clonotypes were found to form about 1.0-8% of CD8+ T cells in five to seven donors.

The J gene is TRBJ2-1, the V gene TRBV27; 14 bases agree with TRBD2. The sample here was CD4+ T cells sorted from PBMCs, taken 11 to 12 days after vaccination. The clonotype comes from a man aged 45-65 years who received an inactivated influenza vaccine. The CDR3 bases are TGTGCCAGCAGTTCTAGGACTAGCGGGAGGCTATACAATGAGCAGTTCTTC. Translation gives CASSSRTSGRLYNEQFF.